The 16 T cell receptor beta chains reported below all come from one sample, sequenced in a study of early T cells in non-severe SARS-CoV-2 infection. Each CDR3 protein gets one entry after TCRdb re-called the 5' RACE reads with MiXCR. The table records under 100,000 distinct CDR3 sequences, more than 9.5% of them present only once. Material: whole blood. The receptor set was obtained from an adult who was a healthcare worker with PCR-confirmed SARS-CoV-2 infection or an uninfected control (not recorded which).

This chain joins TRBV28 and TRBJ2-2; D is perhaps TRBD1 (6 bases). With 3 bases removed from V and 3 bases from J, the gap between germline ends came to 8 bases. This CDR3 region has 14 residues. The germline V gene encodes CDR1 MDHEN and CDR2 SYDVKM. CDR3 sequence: CASSFRGDTGELFF. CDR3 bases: TGTGCCAGCAGTTTCAGGGGAGACACCGGGGAGCTGTTTTTT.

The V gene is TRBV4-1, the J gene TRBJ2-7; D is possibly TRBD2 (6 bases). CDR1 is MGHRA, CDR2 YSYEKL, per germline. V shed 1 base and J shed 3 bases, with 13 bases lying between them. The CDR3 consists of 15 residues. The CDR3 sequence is CASSQVNSGYYEQYF. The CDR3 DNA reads TGCGCCAGCAGCCAAGTTAATAGCGGTTACTACGAGCAGTACTTC.

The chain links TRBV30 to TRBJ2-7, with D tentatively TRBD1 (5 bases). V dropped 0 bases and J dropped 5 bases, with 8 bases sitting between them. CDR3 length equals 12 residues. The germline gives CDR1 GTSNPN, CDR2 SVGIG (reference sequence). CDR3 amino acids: CAWSVQGDEQYF. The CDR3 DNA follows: TGTGCCTGGAGTGTGCAGGGTGACGAGCAGTACTTC. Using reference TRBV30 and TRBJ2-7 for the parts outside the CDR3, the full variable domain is SQTIHQWPATLVQPVGSPLSLECTVEGTSNPNLYWYRQAAGRGLQLLFYSVGIGQISSEVPQNLSASRPQDRQFILSSKKLLLSDSGFYLCAWSVQGDEQYFGPGTRLTVT.

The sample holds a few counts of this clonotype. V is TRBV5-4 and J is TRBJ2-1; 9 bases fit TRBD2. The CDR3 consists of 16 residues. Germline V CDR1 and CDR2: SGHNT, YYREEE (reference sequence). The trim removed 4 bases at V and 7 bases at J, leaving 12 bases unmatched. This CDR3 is CASSTAKREVLNEQFF. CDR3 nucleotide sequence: TGTGCCAGCAGCACGGCTAAGCGGGAGGTTTTGAATGAGCAGTTCTTC.

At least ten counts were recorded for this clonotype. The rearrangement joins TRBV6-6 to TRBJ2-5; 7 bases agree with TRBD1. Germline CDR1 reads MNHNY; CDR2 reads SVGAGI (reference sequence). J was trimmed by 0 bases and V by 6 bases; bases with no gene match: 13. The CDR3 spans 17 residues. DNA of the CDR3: TGTGCCAGCAGACGAAGAAGGACAGGCGAGTACCAAGAGACCCAGTACTTC. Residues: CASRRRRTGEYQETQYF.

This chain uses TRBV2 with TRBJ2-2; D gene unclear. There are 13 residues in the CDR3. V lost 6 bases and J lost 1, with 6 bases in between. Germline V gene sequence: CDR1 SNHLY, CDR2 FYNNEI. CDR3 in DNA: TGTGCCAGCAGCTTCTGGAACACCGGGGAGCTGTTTTTT. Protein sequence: CASSFWNTGELFF.

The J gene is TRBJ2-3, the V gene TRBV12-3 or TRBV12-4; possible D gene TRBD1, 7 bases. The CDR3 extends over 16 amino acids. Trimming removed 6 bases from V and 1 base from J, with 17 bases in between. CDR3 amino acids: CASSPRQGGGTDTQYF. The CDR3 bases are TGTGCCAGCAGCCCCAGACAGGGAGGTGGCACAGATACGCAGTATTTT.

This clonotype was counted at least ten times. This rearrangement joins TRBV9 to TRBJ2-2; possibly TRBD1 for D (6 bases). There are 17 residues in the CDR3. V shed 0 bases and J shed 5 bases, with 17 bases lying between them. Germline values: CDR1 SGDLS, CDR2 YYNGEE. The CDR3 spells CASSVEGNRVKTGELFF. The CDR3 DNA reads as TGTGCCAGCAGCGTAGAAGGGAACAGGGTGAAAACCGGGGAGCTGTTTTTT.

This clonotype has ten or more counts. CDR3 sequence: CASSAVRGGADTQYF. For the CDR3, the DNA is TGTGCCAGCAGCGCAGTCAGGGGGGGCGCAGATACGCAGTATTTT. V and J are TRBV7-3 and TRBJ2-3; D is tentatively TRBD1 or TRBD2 (7 bases each). Trimming left V 5 bases short and J 4 bases short, with 16 bases between. The germline CDR1 and CDR2 sequences are SGHTA and FQGTGA. The CDR3 is 15 residues long. The full variable domain, completed using reference TRBV7-3 and TRBJ2-3, is GAGVSQTPSNKVTEKGKYVELRCDPISGHTALYWYRQSLGQGPEFLIYFQGTGAADDSGLPNDRFFAVRPEGSVSTLKIQRTERGDSAVYLCASSAVRGGADTQYFGPGTRLTVL.

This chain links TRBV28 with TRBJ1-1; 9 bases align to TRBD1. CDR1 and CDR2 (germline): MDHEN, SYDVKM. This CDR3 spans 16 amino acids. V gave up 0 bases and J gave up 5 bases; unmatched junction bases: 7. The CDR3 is CASSLWATGGGTEAFF. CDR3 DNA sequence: TGTGCCAGCAGTTTATGGGCGACAGGGGGAGGAACTGAAGCTTTCTTT.

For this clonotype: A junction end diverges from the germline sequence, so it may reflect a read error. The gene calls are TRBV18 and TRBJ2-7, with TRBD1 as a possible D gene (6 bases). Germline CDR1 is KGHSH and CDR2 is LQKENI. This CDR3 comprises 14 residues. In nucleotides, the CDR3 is TGCGCCAGCTCACCGTCCGGGACACATTACGAGCAGTACTTC. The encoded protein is CASSPSGTHYEQYF.

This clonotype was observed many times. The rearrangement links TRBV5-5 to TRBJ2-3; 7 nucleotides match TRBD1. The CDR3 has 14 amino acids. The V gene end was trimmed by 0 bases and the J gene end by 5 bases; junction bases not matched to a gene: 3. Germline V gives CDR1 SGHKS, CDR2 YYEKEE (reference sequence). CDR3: CASSLEGAIDTQYF. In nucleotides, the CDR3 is TGTGCCAGCAGCTTGGAGGGGGCTATAGATACGCAGTATTTT.

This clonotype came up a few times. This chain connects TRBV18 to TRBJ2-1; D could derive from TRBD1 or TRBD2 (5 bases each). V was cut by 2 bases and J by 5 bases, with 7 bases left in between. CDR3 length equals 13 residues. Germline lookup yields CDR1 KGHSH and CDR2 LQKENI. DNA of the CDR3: TGTGCCAGCTCACCAGGGGGAAACAATGAGCAGTTCTTC. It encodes CASSPGGNNEQFF.

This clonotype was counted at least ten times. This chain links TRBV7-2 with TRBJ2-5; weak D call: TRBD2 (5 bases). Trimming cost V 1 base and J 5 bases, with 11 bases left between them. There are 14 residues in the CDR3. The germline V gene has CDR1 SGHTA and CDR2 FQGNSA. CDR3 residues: CASSLGGPRETQYF. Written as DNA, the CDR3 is TGTGCCAGCAGCTTAGGAGGGCCCCGGGAGACCCAGTACTTC. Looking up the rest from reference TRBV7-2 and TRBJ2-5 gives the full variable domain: GAGVSQSPSNKVTEKGKDVELRCDPISGHTALYWYRQSLGQGLEFLIYFQGNSAPDKSGLPSDRFSAERTGGSVSTLTIQRTQQEDSAVYLCASSLGGPRETQYFGPGTRLLVL.

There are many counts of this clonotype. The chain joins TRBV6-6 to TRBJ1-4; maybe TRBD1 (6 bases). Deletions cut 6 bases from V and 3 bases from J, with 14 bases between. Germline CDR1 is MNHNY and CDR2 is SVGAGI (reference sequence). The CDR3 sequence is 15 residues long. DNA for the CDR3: TGTGCCAGCAGCTCTCGGGGGCGGGCTAATGAAAAACTGTTTTTT. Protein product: CASSSRGRANEKLFF.

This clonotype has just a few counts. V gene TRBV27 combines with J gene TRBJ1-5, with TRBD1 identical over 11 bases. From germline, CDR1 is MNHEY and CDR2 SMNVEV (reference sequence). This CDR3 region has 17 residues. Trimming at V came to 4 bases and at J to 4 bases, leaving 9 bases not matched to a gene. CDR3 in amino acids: CASSSPGTGGRNQPQHF. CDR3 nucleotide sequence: TGTGCCAGCAGTTCACCTGGGACAGGGGGAAGGAATCAGCCCCAGCATTTT.